The 21 T cell receptor beta chains presented below share a single source sample, sequenced in a study of T-cell reconstitution after alpha-beta-depleted transplantation in children. Unique molecular identifiers were used in preparing the TCRbeta library. Each CDR3 protein is one row after TCRdb ran MiXCR on the PCR reads. The table shows over 150,000 distinct CDR3 sequences, with around 10% occurring only once. The material sequenced was PBMCs, taken before TCRalphabeta/CD19-depleted stem cell transplant. The receptors shown here come from a boy between 2 and 10 years old with acute myeloid leukemia, due to receive a stem cell transplant.

This clonotype was counted at least ten times. The chain joins TRBV28 to TRBJ2-7, with D unresolved. CDR3 length: 12 residues. The V gene lost 5 bases and the J gene lost 4 bases, with 9 bases spanning the gap. Germline values: CDR1 MDHEN, CDR2 SYDVKM. The CDR3 DNA reads TGTGCCAGCAGTCCCGGTCAGTACGAGCAGTACTTC. It specifies CASSPGQYEQYF.

Ten or more counts support this clonotype. The rearrangement joins TRBV27 to TRBJ1-5, with D unresolved. The V end was cut by 5 bases, the J end by 11 bases, with 16 bases between. Germline V gives CDR1 MNHEY, CDR2 SMNVEV (reference sequence). This CDR3 is built from 13 residues. The CDR3 reads CASSPPGRVAQHF. The CDR3 region has the DNA TGTGCCAGCAGTCCCCCCGGGCGGGTGGCCCAGCATTTT.

This clonotype was detected many times. V usage is TRBV6-1 and J usage is TRBJ2-3, with 8 bases that match TRBD2. V gave up 6 bases and J gave up 4 bases; unmatched junction bases: 12. The V gene's germline CDR1 is MNHNS and CDR2 SASEGT. CDR3 length: 16 residues. CDR3 loop: CASRPQGLAGPDTQYF. The CDR3 coding sequence is TGTGCCAGCAGGCCTCAAGGGCTAGCGGGTCCAGATACGCAGTATTTT.

Ten or more counts support this clonotype. The CDR3 region has the DNA TGTGCCAGCAGCTTGGAACAGATCGTCAACACCGGGGAGCTGTTTTTT. It translates to CASSLEQIVNTGELFF. J is TRBJ2-2 and V is TRBV5-6; no clear D gene. Trimming pared 0 bases from V and 2 bases from J, leaving 11 bases between. The CDR3 is made up of 16 amino acids. From germline, CDR1 is SGHDT and CDR2 YYEEEE.

This clonotype came up many times. The J gene is TRBJ1-1, the V gene TRBV15; possible D gene TRBD1, 6 bases. The CDR3 runs to 13 residues. The ends were cut back, 2 bases at V and 3 bases at J, with 7 bases in the middle. Germline CDR1 is LNHNV and CDR2 is YYDKDF (reference sequence). CDR3 in amino acids: CATSRRGDTEAFF. In nucleotides, the CDR3 is TGTGCCACCAGCAGAAGGGGGGACACTGAAGCTTTCTTT.

This clonotype was detected only once. The rearrangement links TRBV30 to TRBJ2-7; perhaps TRBD2 as D (6 bases). Germline V gives CDR1 GTSNPN, CDR2 SVGIG (reference sequence). This CDR3 region has 17 residues. Deletions cut 0 bases from V and 0 bases from J, with 18 bases between. The CDR3 loop reads CAWSVGRTQTSSYEQYF. The CDR3 DNA reads as TGTGCCTGGAGTGTAGGGAGGACTCAGACCAGCTCCTACGAGCAGTACTTC.

This clonotype was counted many times. This chain connects TRBV7-3 to TRBJ2-2, with D possibly matching TRBD2 (5 bases). This CDR3 has 14 residues. From germline, CDR1 is SGHTA and CDR2 FQGTGA. Trimming shortened V by 3 bases and J by 3 bases, and 8 bases separated the two germline ends. CDR3: CASSFGLDTGELFF. CDR3 DNA sequence: TGTGCCAGCAGCTTCGGACTCGACACCGGGGAGCTGTTTTTT.

This clonotype was seen many times. V gene TRBV6-6 combines with J gene TRBJ2-7, with D possibly being TRBD2 (5 bases). The CDR3 sequence is 13 residues long. V dropped 5 bases and J dropped 7 bases, with 15 bases sitting between them. Germline-derived CDR1 and CDR2 are MNHNY and SVGAGI (reference sequence). CDR3 sequence (DNA): TGTGCCAGCAGTACTCCGGGGTCCCGGGAGCAGTACTTC. Translation gives CASSTPGSREQYF.

In its sample, this clonotype was seen many times. This sequence joins TRBV28 and TRBJ2-7; tentative D call: TRBD2 (7 bases). The V end lost 8 bases, the J end lost 3 bases, and 17 bases lay between the germline ends. Per the germline V gene, CDR1 is MDHEN and CDR2 is SYDVKM. CDR3 size: 14 residues. The CDR3 DNA reads TGTGCCAGCCTAGGGGGGGGTTTGTTCTACGAGCAGTACTTC. It encodes CASLGGGLFYEQYF.

The J gene is TRBJ1-6, the V gene TRBV18, with 8 nucleotides matching TRBD1. CDR1 and CDR2 (germline): KGHSH, LQKENI. CDR3 length: 15 amino acids. Losses at the gene ends were 3 bases for V and 10 bases for J; bases not matched to a gene: 8. The CDR3 DNA reads TGTGCCAGCTCACCCTCCGGGACAGGCAACTCACCCCTCCACTTT. Translated, it gives CASSPSGTGNSPLHF.

This clonotype appeared many times. This chain links TRBV27 with TRBJ2-2; 10 nucleotides agree with TRBD2. J lost 1 base, V lost 4 bases, and 0 bases had no gene match. From germline, CDR1 is MNHEY and CDR2 SMNVEV (reference sequence). The length of the CDR3 is 15 residues. CDR3 in DNA: TGTGCCAGCAGTTGGACTAGCGGGAACACCGGGGAGCTGTTTTTT. Translation gives CASSWTSGNTGELFF.

This clonotype was seen at least ten times. V usage is TRBV6-6 and J usage is TRBJ2-2; D ambiguous. The CDR3 runs 11 residues. The V gene's germline CDR1 is MNHNY and CDR2 SVGAGI (reference sequence). V was cut by 10 bases and J by 1 base, with 4 bases left in between. In nucleotides, the CDR3 is TGTGCCACGGGGAACACCGGGGAGCTGTTTTTT. It encodes CATGNTGELFF.

This clonotype was counted ten times or more. V and J are TRBV12-3 or TRBV12-4 and TRBJ2-2, with 10 bases aligning to TRBD2. The junction had 9 bases not matched to a gene; V was cut back by 6 bases and J by 5 bases. The CDR3 spans 16 residues. CDR3 amino acids: CASSPPSGRETGELFF. CDR3 in DNA: TGTGCCAGCAGCCCTCCAAGCGGGAGGGAGACCGGGGAGCTGTTTTTT.

The sample holds many counts of this clonotype. The J gene is TRBJ1-3, the V gene TRBV7-6; maybe TRBD1 (5 bases). This CDR3 has 15 residues. CDR1 is SGHVS, CDR2 FNYEAQ, per germline. V was clipped by 5 bases and J by 0 bases, with 11 bases between them. CDR3: CASSGQTHSGNTIYF. The CDR3 bases are TGTGCCAGCAGCGGACAAACGCACTCTGGAAACACCATATATTTT.

This clonotype was picked up many times. The CDR3 DNA follows: TGCGCCAGCAGCCGGGGACTAGCGGGAGGAAATGAGCAGTTCTTC. Its protein product is CASSRGLAGGNEQFF. V usage is TRBV5-1 and J usage is TRBJ2-1; 15 nucleotides line up with TRBD2. Germline CDR1 reads SGHRS; CDR2 reads YFSETQ. With 4 bases clipped from V and 7 bases from J, the junction kept 3 bases outside the gene matches. The CDR3 consists of 15 residues.

This clonotype was found many times. Germline is not matched at one junction end, which may reflect a read error. The J gene is TRBJ2-1, the V gene TRBV7-7; D is possibly TRBD1 (5 bases). The germline gives CDR1 SSHAT, CDR2 FNYEAQ (reference sequence). The CDR3 has 14 amino acids. CDR3 coding DNA: TGTGCTAGCAGCTTTGGGGCGGACTACAATGAGCAGTTCTTC. This codes for CASSFGADYNEQFF.

Relative to its sample, this clonotype is large. V gene TRBV10-3 combines with J gene TRBJ2-1; D is ambiguous. Trimming stripped 3 bases from V and 2 bases from J, with 14 bases between. The germline gives CDR1 ENHRY, CDR2 SYGVKD. The CDR3 consists of 16 residues. The CDR3, as DNA: TGTGCCATCAGTGATGTCGACATGAACCCCTACAATGAGCAGTTCTTC. Translation: CAISDVDMNPYNEQFF.

This clonotype was counted many times. The rearrangement joins TRBV12-3 or TRBV12-4 to TRBJ1-5; D not certain. The CDR3 consists of 14 residues. Trimming took 4 bases from V and 3 from J, leaving 10 bases between them. The CDR3 DNA is TGTGCCAGCAGTTGGGAAGGGCCCAATCAGCCCCAGCATTTT. Encoded protein: CASSWEGPNQPQHF.

This clonotype was recorded many times. The chain links TRBV7-9 to TRBJ2-5, with 13 bases lining up with TRBD2. In germline, CDR1 is SEHNR, CDR2 FQNEAQ (reference sequence). The junction had 3 bases not matched to a gene; V was cut back by 5 bases and J by 3 bases. The CDR3 length is 15 residues. CDR3 loop: CASSRGTSGKETQYF. The CDR3 nucleotides read TGTGCCAGCAGCCGCGGGACTAGCGGGAAAGAGACCCAGTACTTC.

This clonotype was detected many times. This chain uses TRBV6-1 with TRBJ2-6; D is undetermined. Trimming removed 6 bases at V and 0 bases at J, with 9 bases between. Germline V CDR1 and CDR2: MNHNS, SASEGT. The CDR3 runs to 15 residues. The CDR3 sequence: CASRATGSGANVLTF. The DNA of the CDR3 is TGTGCCAGCAGGGCTACGGGCTCTGGGGCCAACGTCCTGACTTTC.

The table lists this clonotype with many counts. This sequence joins TRBV4-1 and TRBJ1-5; unclear D gene. V was cut by 1 base and J by 2 bases, with 12 bases left in between. From germline, CDR1 is MGHRA and CDR2 YSYEKL. The CDR3 length is 16 residues. CDR3 in DNA: TGCGCCAGCAGCCAAGTTAAGGGAGGAGGCAATCAGCCCCAGCATTTT. This sequence encodes CASSQVKGGGNQPQHF.